Presented here are 15 T cell receptor beta chains from one specimen sequenced in a study of cytomegalovirus exposure and HLA in healthy donors. Vbeta (60) and Jbeta (13) primers were used in the PCR. The assay was immunoSEQ multiplex PCR, and TCRdb's table has in-frame clones only and misses some. The sample consists of roughly 150,000 clones, around two thirds of them appearing once. Sequencing used PBMCs. These receptor sequences come from a young man in good health and CMV-seropositive.

The gene calls are TRBV28 and TRBJ2-2; maybe TRBD2 (6 bases). The V end lost 7 bases, the J end lost 2 bases, and 14 bases lay between the germline ends. Germline V gene data show CDR1 as MDHEN and CDR2 as SYDVKM. The CDR3 covers 15 residues. The CDR3 DNA reads TGTGCCAGCACCCCGGCTGGACTAAACACCGGGGAGCTGTTTTTT. Protein sequence: CASTPAGLNTGELFF.

This clone turned up a few times. The chain couples TRBV27 to TRBJ1-4; D might be TRBD1 (5 bases). Germline values: CDR1 MNHEY, CDR2 SMNVEV (reference sequence). Trimming stripped 10 bases from V and 0 bases from J, with 9 bases between. The CDR3 has 13 residues. CDR3 loop: CATADTTNEKLFF. The CDR3 bases are TGTGCCACCGCGGACACAACTAATGAAAAACTGTTTTTT.

The rearrangement uses TRBV18 and TRBJ2-7, with 10 bases identical to TRBD2. The CDR3 spans 15 residues. Germline-derived CDR1 and CDR2 are KGHSH and LQKENI. Losses at the gene ends were 4 bases for V and 3 bases for J; bases not matched to a gene: 6. In DNA form, the CDR3 reads TGTGCCAGCTCACGCCTCGCTAGCGGGAGCTACGAGCAGTACTTC. Translated, it gives CASSRLASGSYEQYF.

CDR3 loop: CASSLGQRYSNQPQHF. CDR3 nucleotide sequence: TGTGCCAGCAGCTTAGGACAGCGATATAGCAATCAGCCCCAGCATTTT. The chain combines TRBV7-2 with TRBJ1-5; tentatively, D is TRBD1 (5 bases). The CDR3 contains 16 residues. The V end was cut by 1 base, the J end by 0 bases, with 10 bases between. The germline gives CDR1 SGHTA, CDR2 FQGNSA.

This clone appeared a few times. V usage is TRBV2 and J usage is TRBJ1-5; possibly TRBD1 for D (5 bases). Trimming took off 2 bases at V and 4 bases at J, with 12 bases between the two ends. The germline V gene has CDR1 SNHLY and CDR2 FYNNEI. The CDR3 covers 15 residues. CDR3 DNA: TGTGCCAGCAGTGAATCGCAGGGATGGAATCAGCCCCAGCATTTT. This sequence encodes CASSESQGWNQPQHF.

The chain carries TRBV6-4 and TRBJ2-1; TRBD1 might be the D (5 bases). In germline, CDR1 is MRHNA, CDR2 SNTAGT. Trimming took off 0 bases at V and 0 bases at J, with 6 bases between the two ends. CDR3 length equals 15 residues. CDR3 bases: TGTGCCAGCAGTGACTCAGGGGACTCCTACAATGAGCAGTTCTTC. It is translated as CASSDSGDSYNEQFF.

The rearrangement joins TRBV2 to TRBJ2-4; TRBD2 matches at 9 bases. The CDR3 loop spans 15 amino acids. Germline values: CDR1 SNHLY, CDR2 FYNNEI. Germline trimming cut 2 bases from V and 8 bases from J; bases unmatched to any gene: 7. The CDR3 region has the DNA TGTGCCAGCAGTGAAAGGGGACTAGCATTGGACATTCAGTACTTC. Its translation: CASSERGLALDIQYF. The full variable domain, its missing parts supplied by reference TRBV2 and TRBJ2-4, is EPEVTQTPSHQVTQMGQEVILRCVPISNHLYFYWYRQILGQKVEFLVSFYNNEISEKSEIFDDQFSVERPDGSNFTLKIRSTKLEDSAMYFCASSERGLALDIQYFGAGTRLSVL.

The rearrangement links TRBV12-5 to TRBJ2-1; the D gene is possibly TRBD1 (6 bases). Germline CDR1 and CDR2: LGHNT and FRNRAP. V was trimmed by 6 bases and J by 9 bases, leaving 9 bases between them. The CDR3 runs to 11 residues. The CDR3, as DNA: TGTGCTAGTGGCGACAGGAGTGAGCAGTTCTTC. Translating it yields CASGDRSEQFF.

J is TRBJ2-3 and V is TRBV7-3; weak D call: TRBD1 (5 bases). The CDR3 consists of 13 residues. CDR1 is SGHTA, CDR2 FQGTGA, per germline. V was pared by 5 bases and J by 2 bases, with 8 bases between. The CDR3 nucleotides are TGTGCCAGCAGCCGACAGATCACAGATACGCAGTATTTT. Its protein product is CASSRQITDTQYF. Combining the CDR3 with reference TRBV7-3 and TRBJ2-3 gives the whole variable domain GAGVSQTPSNKVTEKGKYVELRCDPISGHTALYWYRQSLGQGPEFLIYFQGTGAADDSGLPNDRFFAVRPEGSVSTLKIQRTERGDSAVYLCASSRQITDTQYFGPGTRLTVL.

The chain has TRBV2 and TRBJ2-7, with D perhaps TRBD2 (5 bases). From germline, CDR1 is SNHLY and CDR2 FYNNEI. V gave up 6 bases and J gave up 3 bases, with 9 bases separating them. The CDR3 loop spans 12 amino acids. For the CDR3, the DNA is TGTGCCAGCAGGTATAGCGTCTACGAGCAGTACTTC. This encodes CASRYSVYEQYF.

This clone showed up just a few times. The rearrangement uses TRBV9 and TRBJ2-5, with D perhaps matching TRBD2 (6 bases). This CDR3 comprises 15 residues. V was clipped by 0 bases and J by 5 bases, with 14 bases between them. Germline CDR1 reads SGDLS; CDR2 reads YYNGEE. The CDR3 nucleotides are TGTGCCAGCAGCGTAGTCAACGGGAGAGGGGAGACCCAGTACTTC. Amino acid sequence: CASSVVNGRGETQYF.

V gene TRBV28 combines with J gene TRBJ2-1; a weak D match, TRBD2 (7 bases). Germline values: CDR1 MDHEN, CDR2 SYDVKM. Between the trimmed V and J ends, which lost 5 bases and 3 bases, there was a span of 14 bases. There are 15 residues in the CDR3. CDR3: CASSAPGGDYNEQFF. The DNA of the CDR3 is TGTGCCAGCAGTGCCCCGGGGGGCGACTACAATGAGCAGTTCTTC.

This sequence joins TRBV7-7 and TRBJ2-5; D may be TRBD2 (6 bases). The DNA end lines up better with TRBJ2-7; the J call may be wrong. This CDR3 is built from 13 residues. In germline, CDR1 is SSHAT, CDR2 FNYEAQ (reference sequence). The CDR3 sequence is CASSLGLLYEQYF. CDR3 nucleotide sequence: TGTGCCAGCAGCTTGGGACTCCTCTACGAGCAGTACTTC.

The rearrangement joins TRBV28 to TRBJ2-1; TRBD2 matches at 9 bases. CDR3 length equals 15 residues. V lost 5 bases and J lost 9; bases outside the gene matches: 11. The germline V gene has CDR1 MDHEN and CDR2 SYDVKM. The CDR3 sequence: CASSPPLGLAPEQFF. Here the CDR3 DNA reads TGTGCCAGCAGTCCACCATTGGGACTAGCTCCTGAGCAGTTCTTC.

J is TRBJ2-1 and V is TRBV4-1; D gene uncertain. CDR1 is MGHRA and CDR2 is YSYEKL in the germline V gene. Trimming removed 3 bases from V and 8 bases from J, with 8 bases in between. The CDR3 covers 12 residues. The chain's CDR3 is CASSHRSDEQFF. In DNA form, the CDR3 reads TGCGCCAGCAGCCATCGTAGTGATGAGCAGTTCTTC.